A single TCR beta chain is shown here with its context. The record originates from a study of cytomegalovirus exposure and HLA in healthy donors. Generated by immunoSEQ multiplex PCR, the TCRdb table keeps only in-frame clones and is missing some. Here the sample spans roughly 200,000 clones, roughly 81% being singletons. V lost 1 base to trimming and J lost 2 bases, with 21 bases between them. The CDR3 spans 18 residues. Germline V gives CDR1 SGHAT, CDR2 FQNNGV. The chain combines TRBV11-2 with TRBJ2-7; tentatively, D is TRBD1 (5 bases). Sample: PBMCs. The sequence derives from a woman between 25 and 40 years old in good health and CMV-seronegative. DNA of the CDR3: TGTGCCAGCAGCTTAGGCAAGGCCAACGACAAGGGGCCCTACGAGCAGTACTTC. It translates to CASSLGKANDKGPYEQYF. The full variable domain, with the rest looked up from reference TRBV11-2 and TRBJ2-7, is EAGVAQSPRYKIIEKRQSVAFWCNPISGHATLYWYQQILGQGPKLLIQFQNNGVVDDSQLPKDRFSAERLKGVDSTLKIQPAKLEDSAVYLCASSLGKANDKGPYEQYFGPGTRLTVT.